The 6 T cell receptor beta chains given below trace back to one sample, sequenced in a study of OX40 agonist ivuxolimab in advanced cancers. The table came from immunoSEQ multiplex PCR; TCRdb's copy has only in-frame clones and leaves some out. This sample has tens of thousands of clones, with about 94% found just once. The starting material was CD4+ or CD8+ T cells sorted from blood, obtained in a trial of the OX40 agonist ivuxolimab. The receptor source for this set is an adult with an advanced solid tumor such as melanoma, head and neck, liver or kidney cancer.

This clone was recorded once. This chain's CDR3 is CASSYGVGTGGYEQYF. The CDR3 region has the DNA TGTGCCAGCAGCTACGGGGTCGGGACAGGGGGCTACGAGCAGTACTTC. The V gene is TRBV7-2, the J gene TRBJ2-5; 11 positions agree with TRBD1. With the DNA end fitting TRBJ2-7 better, the J assignment may be wrong. This CDR3 has 16 amino acids. The V gene's germline CDR1 is SGHTA and CDR2 FQGNSA.

The genes are TRBV2 and TRBJ2-7; 9 bases line up with TRBD2. The CDR3 has 15 amino acids. Germline loops: CDR1 SNHLY, CDR2 FYNNEI. Trimming removed 8 bases from V and 3 bases from J; junction bases left unmatched: 11. The CDR3 bases are TGTGCCAGCTCTGAGGGGCTAGCGGGGTTCTACGAGCAGTACTTC. It translates to CASSEGLAGFYEQYF.

The CDR3 DNA reads as TGTGCCAGCAGCGCCGAGGGGGGGCTATATAATTCACCCCTCCACTTT. It encodes CASSAEGGLYNSPLHF. The V gene is TRBV9, the J gene TRBJ1-6, with a tentative D call TRBD1 (6 bases). The CDR3 consists of 16 residues. Trimming stripped 3 bases from V and 4 bases from J, with 14 bases between. Germline CDR1 is SGDLS and CDR2 is YYNGEE.

The genes are TRBV5-6 and TRBJ2-4; D unclear. CDR1 is SGHDT, CDR2 YYEEEE, per germline. The CDR3 runs 16 residues. Trimming took 0 bases from V and 0 from J, leaving 10 bases between them. The DNA for the CDR3 is TGTGCCAGCAGCTTGGAGAGGAGATTAGCCAAAAACATTCAGTACTTC. Encoded protein: CASSLERRLAKNIQYF.

This chain connects TRBV9 to TRBJ2-2; D unresolved. CDR1 and CDR2 from the germline V gene are SGDLS and YYNGEE. Trimming stripped 0 bases from V and 6 bases from J, with 3 bases between. The CDR3 runs to 12 residues. The CDR3 DNA follows: TGTGCCAGCAGCGTAGTGGCCGGGGAGCTGTTTTTT. Protein sequence: CASSVVAGELFF.

This clone showed up just once. The chain links TRBV7-3 to TRBJ2-7; TRBD1 or TRBD2 may be the D gene (6 bases each). Germline V CDR1 and CDR2: SGHTA, FQGTGA. V was shortened by 2 bases and J by 5 bases, with 16 bases between the two germline ends. This CDR3 contains 15 residues. The CDR3 DNA sequence: TGTGCCAGCAGCTTAGGGGGGACTTCAGGGGACGAGCAGTACTTC. This gives the protein CASSLGGTSGDEQYF.